One sample yielded the 25 T cell receptor beta chains listed below, sequenced in a study of cytotoxic CD8 clonotypes in ibrutinib-treated CLL. The data were produced by immunoSEQ multiplex PCR, yet TCRdb's version contains in-frame clones alone and is incomplete. In the table there are around 92,000 clones, 75% to 80% of which are singletons. Sequencing used PBMCs, obtained after 24 months of ibrutinib treatment. These receptors were obtained from a human donor with chronic lymphocytic leukemia.

The rearrangement links TRBV9 to TRBJ2-2; 12 nucleotides match TRBD2. Germline CDR1 and CDR2: SGDLS and YYNGEE. With V trimmed by 7 bases and J by 4 bases, 17 bases remained unmatched. There are 19 residues in the CDR3. The CDR3 DNA follows: TGTGCCAGCGTCACCCTGGCCGGACTAGCGGGATGGGCCACCGGGGAGCTGTTTTTT. It encodes CASVTLAGLAGWATGELFF.

Turning to this clone: This sample includes further DNA sequences coding for the same CDR3. The V gene is TRBV7-3, the J gene TRBJ2-3, with D perhaps matching TRBD1 or TRBD2 (5 bases each). The CDR3 sequence is 12 residues long. Germline CDR1 and CDR2: SGHTA and FQGTGA. Deletions cut 5 bases from V and 5 bases from J, with 8 bases between. The CDR3 is CASSQRGDTQYF. CDR3 bases: TGTGCCAGCAGCCAGAGGGGAGATACGCAGTATTTT.

The V call is TRBV19, the J call TRBJ1-5; D is unclear. Trimming cost V 4 bases and J 4 bases, with 8 bases left between them. Germline V CDR1 and CDR2: LNHDA, SQIVND (reference sequence). The CDR3 totals 13 residues. CDR3 in DNA: TGTGCCAGTAGTAGACTTTTAAATCAGCCCCAGCATTTT. Its protein is CASSRLLNQPQHF.

In its sample, this clone was seen a few times. V and J are TRBV2 and TRBJ2-7, with D tentatively TRBD1 (6 bases). V lost 6 bases and J lost 3, with 12 bases in between. CDR1 SNHLY and CDR2 FYNNEI come from the germline V gene. The CDR3 loop spans 13 amino acids. CDR3 nucleotide sequence: TGTGCCAGCAGCCGACAGGTTATCTACGAGCAGTACTTC. This encodes CASSRQVIYEQYF.

This clone was picked up a small number of times. This chain joins TRBV28 and TRBJ1-2; 9 nucleotides align to TRBD1. Germline values: CDR1 MDHEN, CDR2 SYDVKM. J lost 4 bases, V lost 3 bases, and 6 bases had no gene match. The CDR3 totals 15 residues. The CDR3 coding sequence is TGTGCCAGCAGTTTGCGGGACAGGGACACCTATGGCTACACCTTC. Protein: CASSLRDRDTYGYTF.

The chain combines TRBV7-6 with TRBJ2-1, with TRBD2 matching 13 bases. The CDR3 loop spans 15 amino acids. Germline-derived CDR1 and CDR2 are SGHVS and FNYEAQ. The ends lost 4 bases at V and 8 bases at J; junction bases unmatched: 5. In nucleotides, the CDR3 is TGTGCCAGCAGCTATGGACTAGCGGGAGATGATGAGCAGTTCTTC. Translation: CASSYGLAGDDEQFF.

The rearrangement links TRBV6-5 to TRBJ2-1, with TRBD1 identical over 9 bases. The germline V gene encodes CDR1 MNHEY and CDR2 SVGAGI. V trimming: 6 bases; J trimming: 8 bases; junction bases outside the gene matches: 11. This CDR3 spans 15 amino acids. The DNA of the CDR3 is TGTGCCAGCAGGCTCCTGGGACAGGGTGGGGATGAGCAGTTCTTC. Residues: CASRLLGQGGDEQFF.

The chain is built from TRBV4-2 and TRBJ2-1; 13 nucleotides agree with TRBD2. The V gene end was trimmed by 0 bases and the J gene end by 8 bases; junction bases not matched to a gene: 16. The germline CDR1 and CDR2 sequences are LGHNA and YNFKEQ. This CDR3 region has 20 residues. DNA for the CDR3: TGTGCCAGCAGCCAAGATCAGGGGGTGGGTAGGACTAGCGGGAGCTATGAGCAGTTCTTC. It is translated as CASSQDQGVGRTSGSYEQFF.

This clone was seen a few times. The gene calls are TRBV15 and TRBJ1-2; D uncertain. Trimming cost V 7 bases and J 1 base, with 13 bases left between them. Germline CDR1 is LNHNV and CDR2 is YYDKDF (reference sequence). This CDR3 contains 14 residues. CDR3 sequence reads: CATKSQTGNYGYTF. CDR3 nucleotides: TGTGCCACCAAGAGCCAGACGGGTAACTATGGCTACACCTTC.

V gene TRBV15 combines with J gene TRBJ1-5, with D maybe TRBD1 (6 bases). This CDR3 has 13 residues. Germline V lookup: CDR1 LNHNV, CDR2 YYDKDF (reference sequence). V lost 5 bases to trimming and J lost 5 bases, with 10 bases between them. This chain's CDR3 is CATSEGGHQPQHF. The CDR3 coding sequence is TGTGCCACCAGCGAGGGGGGACATCAGCCCCAGCATTTT.

The V and J genes are TRBV5-1 and TRBJ2-7, with D unresolved. CDR3 length: 17 residues. Germline V gene sequence: CDR1 SGHRS, CDR2 YFSETQ. V was cut by 1 base and J by 0 bases, with 17 bases left in between. The CDR3 DNA follows: TGCGCCAGCAGCTTGCCGAAATCTCAGCCGAGCTCCTACGAGCAGTACTTC. Its translation is CASSLPKSQPSSYEQYF.

The CDR3 protein is CASRIGTGSSKTQYF. For the CDR3, the DNA is TGCGCCAGCAGGATTGGCACAGGGAGTTCGAAGACCCAGTACTTC. The chain uses TRBV5-1 and TRBJ2-5, with D possibly matching TRBD1 (6 bases). The CDR3 runs to 15 residues. Germline CDR1 reads SGHRS; CDR2 reads YFSETQ. Trimming cost V 5 bases and J 6 bases, with 20 bases left between them.

This clone was seen a few times. CDR3 amino acids: CSVGPPTRTLGGYTF. The CDR3 region has the DNA TGCAGCGTTGGGCCACCGACAAGAACATTGGGAGGCTACACCTTC. J is TRBJ1-2 and V is TRBV29-1; no clear D. The CDR3 has 15 residues. V was clipped by 4 bases and J by 8 bases, with 23 bases between them. CDR1 is SQVTM, CDR2 ANQGSEA, per germline.

This chain links TRBV5-1 with TRBJ1-4; the D gene is possibly TRBD1 (5 bases). Germline CDR1 SGHRS, CDR2 YFSETQ. Trimming pared 0 bases from V and 6 bases from J, leaving 12 bases between. This CDR3 region has 15 residues. The CDR3 DNA reads as TGCGCCAGCAGCTTGGCAGGGAGCGATGATGAAAAACTGTTTTTT. Amino acid sequence: CASSLAGSDDEKLFF.

The chain has TRBV30 and TRBJ1-3; D uncertain. V lost 1 base and J 4 bases, leaving 8 bases between the germline ends. This CDR3 comprises 13 residues. CDR1 and CDR2 from the germline V gene are GTSNPN and SVGIG (reference sequence). Here the CDR3 reads CAWSGPGGNTIYF. The CDR3 DNA is TGTGCCTGGAGTGGGCCAGGAGGAAACACCATATATTTT.

The chain couples TRBV7-3 to TRBJ2-2, with D perhaps being TRBD1 or TRBD2 (5 bases each). The CDR3 consists of 16 residues. Trimming stripped 2 bases from V and 1 base from J, with 11 bases between. The germline CDR1 and CDR2 sequences are SGHTA and FQGTGA. In DNA, the CDR3 is TGTGCCAGCAGCTTAGGCCGGGACGTGAACACCGGGGAGCTGTTTTTT. Translated, it gives CASSLGRDVNTGELFF.

This chain connects TRBV27 to TRBJ2-1; 10 bases agree with TRBD2. V shed 6 bases, J shed 2 bases, and the junction held 16 bases outside the gene matches. The CDR3 consists of 19 residues. Germline V gene data show CDR1 as MNHEY and CDR2 as SMNVEV (reference sequence). CDR3 bases: TGTGCCAGCAGAGGGGGGTCGAGCGGGAGGGCCGGGGCCTACAATGAGCAGTTCTTC. Translation gives CASRGGSSGRAGAYNEQFF.

The count of this clone is one. The V and J genes are TRBV30 and TRBJ1-1; 10 bases align to TRBD1. Germline trimming cut 8 bases from V and 4 bases from J; bases unmatched to any gene: 7. The V gene's germline CDR1 is GTSNPN and CDR2 SVGIG (reference sequence). The CDR3 totals 13 residues. CDR3 protein: CAGDRGEATEAFF. The CDR3 DNA reads as TGTGCCGGGGACAGGGGTGAGGCCACTGAAGCTTTCTTT.

Only a few counts were recorded for this clone. The chain recombines TRBV2 with TRBJ2-7; D unresolved. Germline assignment: CDR1 SNHLY and CDR2 FYNNEI. Trimming removed 2 bases at V and 3 bases at J, with 11 bases between. This CDR3 has 14 residues. The CDR3 DNA is TGTGCCAGCAGTGAACTATCACCAGGCTACGAGCAGTACTTC. It yields the protein CASSELSPGYEQYF.

This clone was counted a single time. The chain uses TRBV18 and TRBJ2-3, with a tentative D call TRBD2 (6 bases). This CDR3 comprises 15 residues. Germline CDR1 reads KGHSH; CDR2 reads LQKENI. V was cut by 5 bases and J by 1 base, with 13 bases left in between. CDR3 in amino acids: CASSILAPGTDTQYF. The DNA of the CDR3 is TGTGCCAGCTCAATCCTAGCGCCCGGCACAGATACGCAGTATTTT.

This chain links TRBV7-8 with TRBJ1-2, with D maybe TRBD1 (6 bases). CDR3 length: 15 amino acids. CDR1 is SGHVS, CDR2 FQNEAQ, per germline. The ends were cut back, 8 bases at V and 0 bases at J, with 16 bases in the middle. The CDR3 coding sequence is TGTGCCAGCCATAGAGAAGGGGGGCCTAACTATGGCTACACCTTC. This codes for CASHREGGPNYGYTF. The whole variable domain, filled in from reference TRBV7-8 and TRBJ1-2, reads GAGVSQSPRYKVAKRGQDVALRCDPISGHVSLFWYQQALGQGPEFLTYFQNEAQLDKSGLPSDRFFAERPEGSVSTLKIQRTQQEDSAVYLCASHREGGPNYGYTFGSGTRLTVV.

The V gene is TRBV9, the J gene TRBJ2-3, with 12 bases that match TRBD2. This CDR3 is built from 16 residues. Per the germline V gene, CDR1 is SGDLS and CDR2 is YYNGEE. Trimming took 3 bases from V and 4 from J; bases not matched to a gene: 6. The CDR3 DNA is TGTGCCAGCAGCGCGCAACTAGCGGGAGGTTCAGATACGCAGTATTTT. Translated, it gives CASSAQLAGGSDTQYF.

The J gene is TRBJ2-1, the V gene TRBV11-3; 11 nucleotides align to TRBD2. The germline V gene has CDR1 SGHNT and CDR2 YENEEA. The length of the CDR3 is 15 residues. The trim removed 5 bases at V and 9 bases at J, leaving 9 bases unmatched. As DNA, the CDR3 is TGTGCCAGCAGCGTAATAGCGGGAGGGTTGAGTGAGCAGTTCTTC. It is translated as CASSVIAGGLSEQFF.

This chain links TRBV5-1 with TRBJ2-1, with 10 bases identical to TRBD1. This CDR3 has 15 residues. The junction had 4 bases not matched to a gene; V was cut back by 4 bases and J by 3 bases. CDR1 is SGHRS, CDR2 YFSETQ, per germline. In nucleotides, the CDR3 is TGCGCCAGCAGCGGGGGGACAGGGGACTACAATGAGCAGTTCTTC. This sequence encodes CASSGGTGDYNEQFF.

This chain connects TRBV30 to TRBJ2-7; the D gene is possibly TRBD2 (7 bases). Trimming took 3 bases from V and 0 from J, leaving 15 bases between them. CDR3 size: 15 residues. Germline V lookup: CDR1 GTSNPN, CDR2 SVGIG (reference sequence). The CDR3 bases are TGTGCCTGGAGGTTCCGGGGGGCCGACTCCTACGAGCAGTACTTC. Amino acids: CAWRFRGADSYEQYF. Looking up the rest from reference TRBV30 and TRBJ2-7 gives the full variable domain: SQTIHQWPATLVQPVGSPLSLECTVEGTSNPNLYWYRQAAGRGLQLLFYSVGIGQISSEVPQNLSASRPQDRQFILSSKKLLLSDSGFYLCAWRFRGADSYEQYFGPGTRLTVT.